This TCR beta chain was sequenced in a study of cytomegalovirus exposure and HLA in healthy donors. The method was immunoSEQ multiplex PCR; TCRdb's version includes in-frame clones alone and lacks a portion of them. The sample includes more than 250,000 clones, approximately 90% seen only once; the top ten take around 0.8%. The CDR3 is 12 residues long. Germline values: CDR1 MNHNY, CDR2 SVGAGI (reference sequence). With 5 bases removed from V and 5 bases from J, the gap between germline ends came to 8 bases. The rearrangement links TRBV6-6 to TRBJ2-3, with D possibly being TRBD1 (6 bases). Material: PBMCs. The sequence was collected from a woman aged 18-29 years in good health and CMV-seronegative. This CDR3 reads CASSIRGDTQYF. CDR3 in DNA: TGTGCCAGCAGTATCAGGGGAGATACGCAGTATTTT.